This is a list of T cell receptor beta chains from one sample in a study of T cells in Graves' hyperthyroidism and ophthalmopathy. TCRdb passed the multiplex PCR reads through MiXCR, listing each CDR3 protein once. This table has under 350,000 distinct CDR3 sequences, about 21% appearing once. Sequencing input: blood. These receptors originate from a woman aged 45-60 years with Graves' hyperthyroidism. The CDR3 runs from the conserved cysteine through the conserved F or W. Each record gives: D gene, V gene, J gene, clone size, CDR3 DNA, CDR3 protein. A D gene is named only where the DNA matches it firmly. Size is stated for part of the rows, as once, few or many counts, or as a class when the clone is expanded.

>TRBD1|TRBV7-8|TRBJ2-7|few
TGTGCCAGCAGCCAACGTGGGTTGGTAGGGACAGGGAATTCCTACGAGCAGTACTTC
CASSQRGLVGTGNSYEQYF
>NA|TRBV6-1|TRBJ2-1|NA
TGTGCCAGCAGTGAAATTCCGGGCACCTACAATGAGCAGTTCTTC
CASSEIPGTYNEQFF
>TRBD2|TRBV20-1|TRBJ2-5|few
TGCAGTGCTACGGGCGGGAGAGCGGAGACCCAGTACTTC
CSATGGRAETQYF
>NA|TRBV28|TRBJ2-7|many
TGTGCCAGCGAAGGGACCTACGAGCAGTACTTC
CASEGTYEQYF
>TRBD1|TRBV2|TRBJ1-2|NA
TGTGCCAGCAGGGCCGGGACAGGGCCCCTATATGGCTACACCTTC
CASRAGTGPLYGYTF
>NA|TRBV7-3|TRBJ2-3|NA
TGTGCCAGCAGCCCCAGCCGTTTGGATACGCAGTATTTT
CASSPSRLDTQYF
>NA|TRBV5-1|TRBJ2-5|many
TGCGCCAGCTCGACAGGACTCTCGGAGACCCAGTACTTC
CASSTGLSETQYF
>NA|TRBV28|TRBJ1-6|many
TGTGCCAGCAGTTTGGGAGACAGAGGAAGTTCACCCCTCCACTTT
CASSLGDRGSSPLHF
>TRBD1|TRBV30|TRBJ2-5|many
TGTGCCGGACGACAGGGGGAAGGCCAAGAGACCCAGTACTTC
CAGRQGEGQETQYF
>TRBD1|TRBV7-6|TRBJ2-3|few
TGTGCCAGCAGCTTGTTTGTGGCAGGGGGCAGGTCCGGCACAGATACGCAGTATTTT
CASSLFVAGGRSGTDTQYF
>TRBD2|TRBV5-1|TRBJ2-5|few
TGCGCCAGCAGCGCCGGGGGGTTAGAACTTCAAGAGACCCAGTACTTC
CASSAGGLELQETQYF
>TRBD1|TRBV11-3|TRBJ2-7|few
TGTGCCAGCAGCTCCAGGACAGGGGCCGTCTACGAGCAGTACTTC
CASSSRTGAVYEQYF
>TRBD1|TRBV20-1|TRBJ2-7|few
TGCAGTGCTAGAGTCCCAGGGGGCTGGCAGTACGAGCAGTACTTC
CSARVPGGWQYEQYF
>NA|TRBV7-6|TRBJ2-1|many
TGTGCCAGCAGCTTAGCAGCGGGCGGTTACAATGAGCAGTTCTTC
CASSLAAGGYNEQFF
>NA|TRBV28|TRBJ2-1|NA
TGTGCCAGCACCCTTGCCGGGACACGAAAGGAGCAGTTCTTC
CASTLAGTRKEQFF
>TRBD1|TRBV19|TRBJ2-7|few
TGTGCCAGTAGTATCCGGGACAGGGGGAACGAGCAGTACTTC
CASSIRDRGNEQYF
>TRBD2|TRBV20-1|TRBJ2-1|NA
TGCAGTGCTGGAACTAGCGGGAGGGGAAATGAGCAGTTCTTC
CSAGTSGRGNEQFF
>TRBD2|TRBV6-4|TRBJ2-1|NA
TGTGCCAGCAGTGACTCATCTAGCGGGGGTAACAATGAGCAGTTCTTC
CASSDSSSGGNNEQFF
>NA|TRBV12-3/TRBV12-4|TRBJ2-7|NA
TGTGCCAGCAGTTTGGAGGGTCTCGACTACGAGCAGTACTTC
CASSLEGLDYEQYF
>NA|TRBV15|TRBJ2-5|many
TGTGCCACCAGCAGTCTCGGAACGAGCGCCAGCGAGACCCAGTACTTC
CATSSLGTSASETQYF
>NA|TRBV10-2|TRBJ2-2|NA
TGCGCCAGCAGTGAACGGAACACCGGGGAGCTGTTTTTT
CASSERNTGELFF
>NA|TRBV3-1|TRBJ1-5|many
TGTGCCAGCAGCCAAGGTACGGGGAGGCAGCCCCAGCATTTT
CASSQGTGRQPQHF
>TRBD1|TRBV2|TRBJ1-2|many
TGTGCCAGCGGAGACAGGGGGCGATACATTGGCTACACCTTC
CASGDRGRYIGYTF
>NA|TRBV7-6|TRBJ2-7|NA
TGTGCCAGCAGCTTAGATCCGGGATCCGTTGACTACGAGCAGTACTTC
CASSLDPGSVDYEQYF
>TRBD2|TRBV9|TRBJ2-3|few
TGTGCCAGCAGCGGCCGACTAGCGGGGGGGCAGGATACGCAGTATTTT
CASSGRLAGGQDTQYF
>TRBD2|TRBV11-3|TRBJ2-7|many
TGTGCCAGCAGCCTTCCGGGACTAGGGAGCGAGCAGTACTTC
CASSLPGLGSEQYF
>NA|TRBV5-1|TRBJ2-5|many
TGCGCCAGCAGCTCGACAGGCTACCAAGAGACCCAGTACTTC
CASSSTGYQETQYF
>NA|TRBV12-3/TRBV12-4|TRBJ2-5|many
TGTGCCAGCAGTTTACTCGCGAGAGAGACCCAGTACTTC
CASSLLARETQYF
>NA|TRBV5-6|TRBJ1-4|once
TGTGCCAGCTTCGCCATCACCGGGGGGGATGAAAAACTGTTTTTT
CASFAITGGDEKLFF
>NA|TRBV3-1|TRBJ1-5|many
TGTGCCAGCAGCCAAGATATGGTGAGTCAGCCCCAGCATTTT
CASSQDMVSQPQHF
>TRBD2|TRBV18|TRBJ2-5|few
TGTGCCAGCTCGACTAGCGGGGGCCAAGAGACCCAGTACTTC
CASSTSGGQETQYF
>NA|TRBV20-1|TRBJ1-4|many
TGCAGTGCTAGAGGGGGGAATGGTACAATTACTAATGAAAAACTGTTTTTT
CSARGGNGTITNEKLFF
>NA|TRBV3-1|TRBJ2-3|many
TGTGCCAGCAGCCAAGAACGAGATACGCAGTATTTT
CASSQERDTQYF
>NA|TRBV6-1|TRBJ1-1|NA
TGTGCCAGCAGGGGTTCAGGGTTGAGCCTGACGCCCGAAGCTTTCTTT
CASRGSGLSLTPEAFF
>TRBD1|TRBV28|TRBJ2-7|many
TGTGCCAGCACCACCACGGGGACAGGGAGGGCCTACGAGCAGTACTTC
CASTTTGTGRAYEQYF
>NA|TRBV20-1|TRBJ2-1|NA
TGCAGTGCTAGAGATCTGTCGGGGGAGCAGTTCTTC
CSARDLSGEQFF
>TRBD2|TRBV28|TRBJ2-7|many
TGTGCCAGCAGTTTATTGACTAGCGGGGTCTTCGGCGAGCAGTACTTC
CASSLLTSGVFGEQYF
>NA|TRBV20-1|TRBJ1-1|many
TGCAGTGCTAGGACAGGCTTGAACACTGAAGCTTTCTTT
CSARTGLNTEAFF
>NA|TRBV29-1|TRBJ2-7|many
TGCAGCGTTGGGACAGCCTACGAGCAGTACTTC
CSVGTAYEQYF
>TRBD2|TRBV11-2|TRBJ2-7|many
TGTGCCAGCAGGGATCGGACGGGACTAGCGGCGACGAGCTCCTACGAGCAGTACTTC
CASRDRTGLAATSSYEQYF
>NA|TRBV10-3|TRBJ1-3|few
TGTGCCATCAGTCTGACAGAGACGATCTCTGGAAACACCATATATTTT
CAISLTETISGNTIYF
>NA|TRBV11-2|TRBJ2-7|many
TGTGCCAGCAGCTCCCAGGGCAGCACCTACGAGCAGTACTTC
CASSSQGSTYEQYF
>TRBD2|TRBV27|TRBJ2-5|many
TGTGCCAGCAGTTCGCCCCGGACTAGCGGGGGGGGAGAGACCCAGTACTTC
CASSSPRTSGGGETQYF
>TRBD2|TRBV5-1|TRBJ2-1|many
TGCGCCAGCAGCTTCCCGGGAGGGTACAATGAGCAGTTCTTC
CASSFPGGYNEQFF
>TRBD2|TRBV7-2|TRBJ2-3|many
TGTGCCAGCAGGGGGGGGGCTAGCGGGGCCGCAGATACGCAGTATTTT
CASRGGASGAADTQYF
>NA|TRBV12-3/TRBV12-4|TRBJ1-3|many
TGTGCCAGCAGCCTACACCGACTCTCTGGAAACACCATATATTTT
CASSLHRLSGNTIYF
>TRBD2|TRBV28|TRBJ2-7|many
TGTGCCAGCAGTCCCCTTCTAGCGGGAGTCAACGAGCAGTACTTC
CASSPLLAGVNEQYF
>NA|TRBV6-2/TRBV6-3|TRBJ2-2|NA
TGTGCCACCACGGAGGGCGGGGAGCTGTTTTTT
CATTEGGELFF
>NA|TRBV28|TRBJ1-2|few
TGTGCCAGCATGGGGGGGGGCACGCCCTATGGCTACACCTTC
CASMGGGTPYGYTF
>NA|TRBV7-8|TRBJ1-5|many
TGTGCCAGCAGCTTAGTTAGCCGCCGGGGCAATCAGCCCCAGCATTTT
CASSLVSRRGNQPQHF
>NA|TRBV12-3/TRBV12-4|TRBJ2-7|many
TGTGCCAGCAGTTTTGATTACGAGCAGTACTTC
CASSFDYEQYF
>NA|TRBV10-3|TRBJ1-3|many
TGTGCCATCAGTGGCTCGACAGCCGGAGACACCATATATTTT
CAISGSTAGDTIYF
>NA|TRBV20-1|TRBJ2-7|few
TGCAGTGCTAGACACACAGGGCGCCCCAACTACGAGCAGTACTTC
CSARHTGRPNYEQYF
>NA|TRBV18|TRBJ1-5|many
TGTGCCAGCTCACCAGGGGCTATCAATCAGCCCCAGCATTTT
CASSPGAINQPQHF
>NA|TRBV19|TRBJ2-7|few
TGTGCCAGTAAGGATGCAGGGGAATACGAGCAGTACTTC
CASKDAGEYEQYF
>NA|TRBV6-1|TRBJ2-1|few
TGTGCCAGCAGTCCCGGGCACGGCGATGAGCAGTTCTTC
CASSPGHGDEQFF
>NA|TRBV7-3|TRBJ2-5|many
TGTGCCAGCAGCTTAACGCCTAGTATCCAAGAGACCCAGTACTTC
CASSLTPSIQETQYF